The rows below give T cell receptor beta chains drawn from one sample of a study of OX40 agonist ivuxolimab in advanced cancers. Only in-frame clones appear in the TCRdb table, and some are missing; sequencing was by immunoSEQ multiplex PCR. Of 80,000 or so clones in the sample, 80% to 95% were seen once. The sequences come from CD4+ or CD8+ T cells sorted from blood, collected in a trial of the OX40 agonist ivuxolimab. All receptors come from an adult with an advanced solid tumor such as melanoma, head and neck, liver or kidney cancer. Both conserved end residues are part of each CDR3. The order of the fields is clone size, J gene, V gene, D gene, CDR3 DNA, CDR3 protein. The D gene is left open where the match is weak. Clone size is not always given. Where it is, it says once, few, many or a class for expanded clones.

>-|TRBJ2-4|TRBV9|-
TGTGCCAGCAGCCCACGGGACACCGGGGCTACGAACATTCAGTACTTC
CASSPRDTGATNIQYF
>-|TRBJ1-2|TRBV23-1|TRBD1
TGCGCCAGCAGTCCCGACAGGGGGCCCTATGGCTACACCTTC
CASSPDRGPYGYTF
>many|TRBJ2-7|TRBV19|-
TGTGCCAGTAGTATAGATATCGCAGGGCCCGAGCAGTACTTC
CASSIDIAGPEQYF
>-|TRBJ2-1|TRBV5-8|TRBD2
TGTGCCAGCAGCTTGGGACTAGCGGGAGAGGGGGAGCAGTTCTTC
CASSLGLAGEGEQFF
>-|TRBJ1-1|TRBV5-4|TRBD1
TGTGCCAGCAGCTCCGGACAGGGGCAAGAAGCTTTCTTT
CASSSGQGQEAFF
>-|TRBJ2-1|TRBV10-3|-
TGTGCCATCAGTGAGTCGATCTTTGACAATGAGCAGTTCTTC
CAISESIFDNEQFF
>once|TRBJ2-1|TRBV5-1|TRBD2
TGCGCCAGCAGCTTGCTATTGGCGGGAGCAAGCGATGAGCAGTTCTTC
CASSLLLAGASDEQFF
>-|TRBJ2-7|TRBV19|TRBD1
TGTGCCAGTAGCCCCAGACAGGGGTGGCCCTACGAGCAGTACTTC
CASSPRQGWPYEQYF
>-|TRBJ2-1|TRBV28|-
TGTGCCAGCCCACCCAATGCGGCCAGAGGGGATGAGCAGTTCTTC
CASPPNAARGDEQFF
>once|TRBJ1-5|TRBV28|TRBD1
TGTGCCAGCAGTTTCCGGACAGGAAAGGGAAATAGCAATCAGCCCCAGCATTTT
CASSFRTGKGNSNQPQHF
>-|TRBJ1-6|TRBV25-1|TRBD1
TGTGCCAGCACCGCACGGACAGGGGGCGATTCACCCCTCCACTTT
CASTARTGGDSPLHF
>-|TRBJ2-3|TRBV10-3|TRBD1
TGTGCCATCAGTGCGTGGGTCGGGACAGGGGTTCCAGATACGCAGTATTTT
CAISAWVGTGVPDTQYF
>-|TRBJ2-5|TRBV27|-
TGTGCCAGCAGCCCCCAAACTTCTATAACCCAGTACTTC
CASSPQTSITQYF
>-|TRBJ1-2|TRBV28|-
TGTGCCAGCAGCCGCCCGGAGGTTACCTATGGCTACACCTTC
CASSRPEVTYGYTF
>-|TRBJ1-2|TRBV28|TRBD1
TGTGCCAGCAGCCCAGGGGGTAACTATGGCTACACCTTC
CASSPGGNYGYTF
>once|TRBJ1-3|TRBV6-5|TRBD1
TGTGCCAGCAGTCGACAGGGGACCTCTGGAAACACCATATATTTT
CASSRQGTSGNTIYF
>-|TRBJ1-6|TRBV28|TRBD1
TGTGCCAGCGGCCGAACAGGGGTTAATTCACCCCTCCACTTT
CASGRTGVNSPLHF
>-|TRBJ2-7|TRBV5-1|-
TGCGCCAGCAGCTTTGGGGGGGCGGGAGAGCAGTACTTC
CASSFGGAGEQYF
>-|TRBJ2-7|TRBV5-1|TRBD2
TGCGCCAGCAGCTTAATCAGCGGGACCTACGAGCAGTACTTC
CASSLISGTYEQYF
>-|TRBJ1-2|TRBV30|TRBD1
TGTGCCTGTAACGGACAGGGGGCGGGAGGTGGCTACACCTTC
CACNGQGAGGGYTF
>-|TRBJ1-2|TRBV11-2|-
TGTGCCAGCAGCTTAGAAGGAACGAGAGCAAACTATGGCTACACCTTC
CASSLEGTRANYGYTF
>-|TRBJ2-3|TRBV27|TRBD2
TGTGCCAGCAGTTTAAACCCGATAGCGGGAGGGACAGATACGCAGTATTTT
CASSLNPIAGGTDTQYF
>-|TRBJ2-5|TRBV5-1|TRBD2
TGCGCCAGCAGCCCACAGGGACTAGCGGGAGAGGCCCAGTACTTC
CASSPQGLAGEAQYF
>few|TRBJ2-3|TRBV29-1|TRBD2
TGCAGCGTTGAGGACAACGTAGCGGGGGTCGGCACAGATACGCAGTATTTT
CSVEDNVAGVGTDTQYF
>-|TRBJ1-1|TRBV6-5|-
TGTGCCAGCACCTATGGCAGGAACACTGAAGCTTTCTTT
CASTYGRNTEAFF
>-|TRBJ2-2|TRBV19|-
TGTGCCAGTACCCCCGTCGATCCCGGGGAGCTGTTTTTT
CASTPVDPGELFF
>-|TRBJ2-1|TRBV10-3|-
TGTGCCATCACTGCGGACTATAACAATGAGCAGTTCTTC
CAITADYNNEQFF
>-|TRBJ1-5|TRBV6-1|-
TGTGCCGGTCGAGCTGGCCCATGGGTGCCCCAGCATTTT
CAGRAGPWVPQHF
>-|TRBJ2-1|TRBV11-2|TRBD2
TGTGCCAGCAGCTCACTGGCGGGGGGTACCTACAATGAGCAGTTCTTC
CASSSLAGGTYNEQFF
>-|TRBJ2-3|TRBV6-5|-
TGTGCCAGCAGTTACGCGTTGACAGGGAGGTCAGATACGCAGTATTTT
CASSYALTGRSDTQYF
>-|TRBJ2-3|TRBV27|TRBD1
TGTGCCAGCAGTTCCTGGACAGGGAGCACAGATACGCAGTATTTT
CASSSWTGSTDTQYF
>-|TRBJ1-1|TRBV5-1|TRBD1
TGCGCCAGCAGCTGGGGACAGGGTGTAGTTACTGAAGCTTTCTTT
CASSWGQGVVTEAFF
>few|TRBJ1-5|TRBV28|-
TGTGCCAGCAGTTTATTGGGTCAGCCCCAGCATTTT
CASSLLGQPQHF
>few|TRBJ1-1|TRBV30|-
TGTGCCTGGAGTCATCCACAGGGTGGCGCTTTCTTT
CAWSHPQGGAFF
>-|TRBJ1-4|TRBV7-6|TRBD1
TGTGCCAGCAGCGTATTGGACAGGGGTTTTGAAAAACTGTTTTTT
CASSVLDRGFEKLFF
>-|TRBJ1-2|TRBV7-2|-
TGTGCCAGCAGCCCCAGGGGTTGGGGCTACACCTTC
CASSPRGWGYTF
>-|TRBJ2-1|TRBV4-2|TRBD2
TGTGCCAGCAGCCAAGGTCCGACTAGCGATTCCTACAATGAGCAGTTCTTC
CASSQGPTSDSYNEQFF
>-|TRBJ2-2|TRBV5-1|-
TGCGCCAGCAGCTTGGTTCCCTCCGGGGAGCTGTTTTTT
CASSLVPSGELFF
>-|TRBJ1-4|TRBV30|TRBD1
TGTGCCTGGGGGGGACAGGATAATGAAAAACTGTTTTTT
CAWGGQDNEKLFF
>-|TRBJ1-2|TRBV9|-
TGTGCCAGCAGCGTAGATCAGGGGCCCTATGGCTACACCTTC
CASSVDQGPYGYTF
>-|TRBJ2-5|TRBV13|-
TGTGCCAGCTCCCGGGTTCAAGAGACCCAGTACTTC
CASSRVQETQYF
>-|TRBJ2-3|TRBV6-1|-
TGTGCCAGCAGTGATGGGGGGGGCGGTACAGATACGCAGTATTTT
CASSDGGGGTDTQYF
>-|TRBJ2-5|TRBV5-1|-
TGCGCCAGCAGCTTGGAGGGGGGGCAAGAGACCCAGTACTTC
CASSLEGGQETQYF
>once|TRBJ1-4|TRBV4-2|TRBD1
TGTGCCAGCAGCCAAGATGGGGCAGGGGGTAATGAAAAACTGTTTTTT
CASSQDGAGGNEKLFF
>-|TRBJ1-1|TRBV7-2|-
TGTGCCAGCAGCAGTCAAGGGGGGGGCACTGAAGCTTTCTTT
CASSSQGGGTEAFF
>-|TRBJ1-1|TRBV6-5|-
TGTGCCAGCAGTTCGATCAGGGAAGCGGGCACTGAAGCTTTCTTT
CASSSIREAGTEAFF
>-|TRBJ1-4|TRBV11-2|TRBD1
TGTGCCAGCAGCTTAGCCAGGGGGGGAAATGAAAAACTGTTTTTT
CASSLARGGNEKLFF
>-|TRBJ1-2|TRBV6-1|TRBD1
TGTGCCAGCGGGACAGGGGGCGCGTATGGCTACACCTTC
CASGTGGAYGYTF
>-|TRBJ1-2|TRBV4-3|-
TGCGCCAGCAGCCAAGATTACAGGGTCAACTATGGCTACACCTTC
CASSQDYRVNYGYTF
>-|TRBJ2-3|TRBV7-2|-
TGTGCCAGCAGCTTAGACGGCGGGTCAGATACGCAGTATTTT
CASSLDGGSDTQYF
>-|TRBJ1-2|TRBV4-3|TRBD1
TGCGCCAGCAGCCTAGGGGACAGGGGTGGCTATGGCTACACCTTC
CASSLGDRGGYGYTF
>-|TRBJ1-6|TRBV5-6|-
TGTGCCAGCCGGCAGGGAAGAAATTCACCCCTCCACTTT
CASRQGRNSPLHF
>-|TRBJ2-7|TRBV2|TRBD2
TGTGCCAGCAGACTAGCGGGAGCCGAGCAGTACTTC
CASRLAGAEQYF
>-|TRBJ1-4|TRBV7-9|TRBD1
TGTGCCAGCAGCCCCGGGACAGCTAATGAAAAACTGTTTTTT
CASSPGTANEKLFF
>-|TRBJ2-1|TRBV7-2|TRBD2
TGTGCCAGCAGCTTAGGAGGTAGCGGGATGGGGGGGCAGTTCTTC
CASSLGGSGMGGQFF
>-|TRBJ2-5|TRBV7-2|-
TGTGCCAGCAGCGGGGGGCGCGGAGAGACCCAGTACTTC
CASSGGRGETQYF
>-|TRBJ1-1|TRBV6-6|-
TGTGCCAGCAGTTACCCCAGTAGGGACACTGAAGCTTTCTTT
CASSYPSRDTEAFF
>once|TRBJ1-3|TRBV9|-
TGTGCCAGCAGCTTACAGACAGGCGCGTCTGGAAACACCATATATTTT
CASSLQTGASGNTIYF
>-|TRBJ2-1|TRBV7-3|TRBD2
TGTGCCAGCAGCCGGACTAGCGGGAACTACAATGAGCAGTTCTTC
CASSRTSGNYNEQFF
>-|TRBJ2-6|TRBV19|-
TGTGCCAGTAGTTTATTCTCTGGGGCCAACGTCCTGACTTTC
CASSLFSGANVLTF